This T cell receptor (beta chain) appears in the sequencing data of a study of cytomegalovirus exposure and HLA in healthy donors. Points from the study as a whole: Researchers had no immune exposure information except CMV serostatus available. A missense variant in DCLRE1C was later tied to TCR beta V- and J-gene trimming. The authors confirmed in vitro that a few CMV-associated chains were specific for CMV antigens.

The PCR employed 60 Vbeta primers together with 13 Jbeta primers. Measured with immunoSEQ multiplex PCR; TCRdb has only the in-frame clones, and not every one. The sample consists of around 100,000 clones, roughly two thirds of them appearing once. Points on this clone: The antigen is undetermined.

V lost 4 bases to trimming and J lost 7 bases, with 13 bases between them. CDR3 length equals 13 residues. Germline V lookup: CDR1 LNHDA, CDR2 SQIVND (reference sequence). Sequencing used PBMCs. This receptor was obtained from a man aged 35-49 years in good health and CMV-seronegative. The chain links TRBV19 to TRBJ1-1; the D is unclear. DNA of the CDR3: TGTGCCAGTAGTACGTCGCAGCCAGGTGAAGCTTTCTTT. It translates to CASSTSQPGEAFF.